The clone carrying this TCR beta chain was seen more than once but under ten times. The antigen remains undetermined. In building TCR beta libraries, iRepertoire HTBI primers were used together with Arm-PCR of CDR3 regions. In the source study's methods: Taken together, the samples had fewer than 70 TRBV and 13 to 15 TRBJ segments identified. One entry per CDR3 protein results from TCRdb running MiXCR on the multiplex PCR reads. For this entry, the V and J calls and clone size follow TCRdb and not the study's own pipeline. This table holds some 460,000 distinct CDR3 sequences, around 16% found once. This entry belongs to a study of regulatory T cells in long-lasting Graves disease. Study observations and caveats: A reduction in accuracy may have resulted from the small sample size.

The V gene end was trimmed by 6 bases and the J gene end by 6 bases; junction bases not matched to a gene: 14. This CDR3 comprises 15 residues. The time point is: newly diagnosed GD, antithyroid drugs for less than 3 months. Generation of the TCR library employed RNA extracted from PBMCs. Blood from the periphery, approximately 8.5 milliliters in all, was drawn into EDTA tubes. These data are also associated with another study on T cells in Graves' hyperthyroidism and ophthalmopathy. That work contributes: A first-round RT-PCR of the TCR CDR3 used the HTBI primer set.

Specimen: peripheral blood mononuclear cells (PBMCs), collected at new diagnosis, from a patient treated with antithyroid drugs. The gene calls are TRBV12-3 or TRBV12-4 and TRBJ2-7, with 7 nucleotides matching TRBD1. This sequence originates from a man in his forties or fifties with Graves disease. The CDR3 region has the DNA TGTGCCAGCAGAGACCTTGGACAGGCCCCGGGCGAGCAGTACTTC. Its protein is CASRDLGQAPGEQYF.